This entry lists 10 T cell receptor beta chains sequenced from one sample in a study of shared clonotypes between healthy human individuals. CD8 cells regarded as naive lacked CD45RO, were positively chosen for CCR7, and omitted terminally differentiated effector memory CD45RA+ cells. Sequencing was performed with immunoSEQ multiplex PCR; in TCRdb, only in-frame clones are kept and a portion is missing. Among over 2,000,000 clones, just under 95% were seen once, and the ten largest hold about 1.6%. Sequencing was done on a sample of naive CD8+ T cells from PBMCs. Receptors originate from a man aged 18 to 30 in good health. Some clones in this sample may be carry-over from other donors' samples.

This chain uses TRBV28 with TRBJ2-7; 9 bases fit TRBD2. Germline CDR1 and CDR2: MDHEN and SYDVKM. This CDR3 comprises 16 residues. Germline trimming cut 2 bases from V and 3 bases from J; bases unmatched to any gene: 8. The CDR3 DNA follows: TGTGCCAGCAGTTTACCCCTTAGCGGGAGTATCTACGAGCAGTACTTC. It translates to CASSLPLSGSIYEQYF.

The chain uses TRBV28 and TRBJ2-7; the D gene is possibly TRBD1 (5 bases). The CDR3 contains 14 residues. CDR1 and CDR2 (germline): MDHEN, SYDVKM. The V gene lost 1 base and the J gene lost 8 bases, with 15 bases spanning the gap. The CDR3 reads CASSLSPAAGKQYF. DNA of the CDR3: TGTGCCAGCAGTTTATCCCCGGCGGCAGGGAAGCAGTACTTC.

V gene TRBV7-9 combines with J gene TRBJ1-1, with TRBD1 identical over 10 bases. Germline CDR1 reads SEHNR; CDR2 reads FQNEAQ (reference sequence). The CDR3 runs 19 residues. Trimming removed 1 base from V and 11 bases from J; junction bases left unmatched: 22. The CDR3 region is CASSLEGAHGTGASGFAFF. The DNA for the CDR3 is TGTGCCAGCAGCTTAGAAGGGGCCCACGGGACAGGGGCCTCTGGTTTTGCTTTCTTT.

The sample holds one count of this clone. The same CDR3 is also encoded by other DNA sequences in this sample. The V and J genes are TRBV9 and TRBJ2-3, with 12 bases identical to TRBD2. With 0 bases clipped from V and 3 bases from J, the junction kept 2 bases outside the gene matches. From germline, CDR1 is SGDLS and CDR2 YYNGEE. This CDR3 has 16 amino acids. The CDR3 DNA follows: TGTGCCAGCAGCGTAGGTACTAGCGGGAGGACAGATACGCAGTATTTT. It codes for CASSVGTSGRTDTQYF.

The chain couples TRBV14 to TRBJ1-2; D is ambiguous. CDR3 length: 13 amino acids. The germline V gene encodes CDR1 SGHDN and CDR2 FVKESK. V lost 2 bases to trimming and J lost 4 bases, with 8 bases between them. CDR3 region: CASSQQGIYGYTF. The CDR3 DNA follows: TGTGCCAGCAGCCAACAAGGGATCTATGGCTACACCTTC.

Worth noting for this clone: The sample holds other DNA sequences that translate to the same CDR3. The V call is TRBV5-4, the J call TRBJ2-1; 8 bases match TRBD1. V trimming: 2 bases; J trimming: 7 bases; junction bases outside the gene matches: 2. CDR3 length equals 13 residues. Germline CDR1 reads SGHNT; CDR2 reads YYREEE (reference sequence). The CDR3 bases are TGTGCCAGCAGCTTTACAGGGGGGAATGAGCAGTTCTTC. Protein product: CASSFTGGNEQFF. Variable domain in full (rest from reference TRBV5-4 and TRBJ2-1): ETGVTQSPTHLIKTRGQQVTLRCSSQSGHNTVSWYQQALGQGPQFIFQYYREEENGRGNFPPRFSGLQFPNYSSELNVNALELDDSALYLCASSFTGGNEQFFGPGTRLTVL.

This rearrangement joins TRBV13 to TRBJ1-2; no clear D gene. V was cut by 6 bases and J by 7 bases, with 21 bases left in between. Germline assignment: CDR1 PRHDT and CDR2 FYEKMQ (reference sequence). CDR3 length: 15 residues. In DNA, the CDR3 is TGTGCCAGCAGTTCCCGAACCGAAAGGCCCTTTGGCTACACCTTC. Translation gives CASSSRTERPFGYTF.

As concerns this clone: The junction departs from the called germline gene at one end, perhaps through a read error. The genes are TRBV7-9 and TRBJ1-2, with D possibly being TRBD1 (5 bases). Germline lookup yields CDR1 SEHNR and CDR2 FQNEAQ (reference sequence). CDR3 length equals 12 residues. CDR3 DNA sequence: TGTGCCAGCAGCTTAGAGGGGTATGGCTACGCCTTC. Its protein is CASSLEGYGYAF.

V usage is TRBV19 and J usage is TRBJ2-7; D unclear. The V end lost 3 bases, the J end lost 0 bases, and 9 bases lay between the germline ends. The CDR3 sequence is 14 residues long. The germline V gene encodes CDR1 LNHDA and CDR2 SQIVND (reference sequence). The DNA of the CDR3 is TGTGCCAGTAGTATCTTTCTTAGCTCCTACGAGCAGTACTTC. It encodes CASSIFLSSYEQYF.

This chain uses TRBV14 with TRBJ1-1; D remains ambiguous. Trimming shortened V by 3 bases and J by 1 base, and 9 bases separated the two germline ends. The V gene's germline CDR1 is SGHDN and CDR2 FVKESK. The CDR3 loop spans 14 amino acids. This chain's CDR3 is CASSHGTRNTEAFF. In DNA form, the CDR3 reads TGTGCCAGCAGCCACGGCACCCGGAACACTGAAGCTTTCTTT.